The T cell receptor beta chain described here comes from a study of CD4 T cell repertoires in COVID-19. Study in general: CFSE-low cells expanded about nine days with IL-2, then restimulated with other coronavirus spikes.

Sequencing was done directly on freshly isolated, uncultured memory T cells. Sequenced by immunoSEQ multiplex PCR; TCRdb stores in-frame clones only, minus some. The table lists under 8,500 clones, around 80% of them singletons. This clone was observed once. With V trimmed by 0 bases and J by 2 bases, 4 bases remained unmatched. CDR1 and CDR2 from the germline V gene are SGHNT and YYREEE (reference sequence). The CDR3 runs to 15 residues. The sequencing used effector memory CD4+ T cells from blood, collected before the COVID-19 pandemic. The sequence came from a human donor who had COVID-19. The rearrangement links TRBV5-4 to TRBJ1-1; 7 positions agree with TRBD1. The CDR3 here is CASSLARQGNTEAFF. The CDR3 DNA follows: TGTGCCAGCAGCTTGGCGAGACAGGGAAACACTGAAGCTTTCTTT.